Presented here are 13 T cell receptor beta chains from one specimen sequenced in a study of blood T cell repertoires in COVID-19. Method: immunoSEQ multiplex PCR; TCRdb's copy keeps in-frame clones and lacks some. The table includes approximately 220,000 clones, about 87% detected once. Source material: PBMCs or T cells enriched from blood (not recorded which). The receptors stem from a woman younger than 45 with acute COVID-19.

This chain joins TRBV4-3 and TRBJ2-1; D unclear. Deletions cut 1 base from V and 0 bases from J, with 7 bases between. This CDR3 region has 15 residues. Germline lookup yields CDR1 LGHNA and CDR2 YSLEER. CDR3 sequence (DNA): TGCGCCAGCAGCCAAGGAGGAACCTCCTACAATGAGCAGTTCTTC. This encodes CASSQGGTSYNEQFF.

This sequence joins TRBV19 and TRBJ2-2; 7 positions match TRBD1. V dropped 7 bases and J dropped 4; count of bases not matched to a gene: 3. Per the germline V gene, CDR1 is LNHDA and CDR2 is SQIVND (reference sequence). The CDR3 has 13 residues. CDR3 amino acids: CASTGDSTGELFF. In DNA form, the CDR3 reads TGTGCCAGTACCGGGGACAGCACCGGGGAGCTGTTTTTT.

This chain uses TRBV10-3 with TRBJ1-6; TRBD1 matches 9 bases. V shed 8 bases, J shed 8 bases, and the junction held 7 bases outside the gene matches. The CDR3 extends over 14 amino acids. Looked up from germline, CDR1 is ENHRY and CDR2 is SYGVKD. This CDR3 reads CAISRDRVDSPLHF. CDR3 in DNA: TGTGCCATCTCCCGGGACAGGGTAGATTCACCCCTCCACTTT.

This chain links TRBV7-6 with TRBJ2-3; perhaps TRBD2 as D (7 bases). The CDR3 loop spans 13 amino acids. V lost 5 bases to trimming and J lost 14 bases, with 20 bases between them. From germline, CDR1 is SGHVS and CDR2 FNYEAQ. The CDR3 DNA sequence: TGTGCCAGCAGCCAAAGATCCGGGGGGCTGTCGTATTTT. The encoded protein is CASSQRSGGLSYF.

The chain links TRBV20-1 to TRBJ1-6, with TRBD1 as a possible D gene (5 bases). Trimming stripped 3 bases from V and 6 bases from J, with 12 bases between. Germline CDR1 is DFQATT and CDR2 is SNEGSKA (reference sequence). CDR3 length: 14 amino acids. CDR3 region: CSASWPGINSPLHF. CDR3 DNA: TGCAGTGCTAGTTGGCCAGGGATTAATTCACCCCTCCACTTT.

The V gene is TRBV14, the J gene TRBJ1-1; tentative D call: TRBD1 (6 bases). There are 14 residues in the CDR3. Germline V gives CDR1 SGHDN, CDR2 FVKESK. The ends were cut back, 4 bases at V and 5 bases at J, with 14 bases in the middle. The CDR3 sequence is CASSPTGIVTEAFF. The CDR3 DNA is TGTGCCAGCAGCCCAACAGGGATTGTTACTGAAGCTTTCTTT.

The chain employs TRBV7-9 and TRBJ2-3, with unresolved D. Looked up from germline, CDR1 is SEHNR and CDR2 is FQNEAQ (reference sequence). The CDR3 is 15 amino acids. V lost 5 bases and J lost 4, with 16 bases in between. The CDR3 reads CASSQTALSSDTQYF. The CDR3 nucleotides are TGTGCCAGCAGCCAGACTGCACTGAGCTCAGATACGCAGTATTTT. The full variable domain, in which reference TRBV7-9 and TRBJ2-3 provide the parts outside the CDR3, is DTGVSQNPRHKITKRGQNVTFRCDPISEHNRLYWYRQTLGQGPEFLTYFQNEAQLEKSRLLSDRFSAERPKGSFSTLEIQRTEQGDSAMYLCASSQTALSSDTQYFGPGTRLTVL.

The chain couples TRBV10-1 to TRBJ2-7, with 7 positions matching TRBD1. In germline, CDR1 is WNHNN, CDR2 SYGVQD (reference sequence). Germline trimming cut 2 bases from V and 5 bases from J; bases unmatched to any gene: 0. The CDR3 is 12 residues long. The CDR3 region has the DNA TGCGCCAGCAGTGAGACAGGGGACGAGCAGTACTTC. It encodes CASSETGDEQYF.

This clone was detected only once. The chain has TRBV14 and TRBJ1-6; TRBD1 aligns across 7 bases. The CDR3 is 16 residues long. The V segment lost 2 bases and the J segment 9 bases; nucleotides outside the gene matches: 10. The germline V gene has CDR1 SGHDN and CDR2 FVKESK. The CDR3 DNA sequence: TGTGCCAGCAGCCAAAAGGGGGCGCGCCCGTCTTCACCCCTCCACTTT. Its protein product is CASSQKGARPSSPLHF.

This clone has ten or more counts. The V call is TRBV6-4, the J call TRBJ1-6; D gene uncertain. Looked up from germline, CDR1 is MRHNA and CDR2 is SNTAGT. V was pared by 4 bases and J by 9 bases, with 16 bases between. CDR3 length: 15 residues. CDR3 residues: CASSAYDGEGSPLHF. In DNA, the CDR3 is TGTGCCAGCAGTGCCTATGACGGGGAAGGTTCACCCCTCCACTTT.

This sequence joins TRBV6-1 and TRBJ1-2; 8 bases line up with TRBD1. There are 16 residues in the CDR3. After removal of 2 bases from V and 7 bases from J, the junction contained 12 bases not matched to a gene. Germline CDR1 reads MNHNS; CDR2 reads SASEGT. DNA of the CDR3: TGTGCCAGCAGTGAACACGGGACAGGAATAGGGGTTGGCTACACCTTC. Its translation is CASSEHGTGIGVGYTF.

The chain joins TRBV19 to TRBJ1-1; the D gene is possibly TRBD1 (5 bases). Per the germline V gene, CDR1 is LNHDA and CDR2 is SQIVND (reference sequence). This CDR3 is built from 13 residues. V was clipped by 7 bases and J by 3 bases, with 12 bases between them. The CDR3 loop is CASTTRGYTEAFF. The CDR3 DNA sequence: TGTGCCAGTACCACAAGGGGATACACTGAAGCTTTCTTT.

In regard to this clone: Other nucleotide sequences in the sample specify the same CDR3. V gene TRBV18 combines with J gene TRBJ1-6; 7 bases fit TRBD1. V was clipped by 2 bases and J by 7 bases; unmatched bases: 2. This CDR3 has 14 amino acids. CDR1 is KGHSH, CDR2 LQKENI, per germline. CDR3 nucleotides: TGTGCCAGCTCACCAGAGACAGGGAATTCACCCCTCCACTTT. Translation: CASSPETGNSPLHF.